This T cell receptor (beta chain) emerged from a study of CD8 T cells in Susac syndrome. J gave up 1 base and V 3 bases, and 5 bases lay outside the gene matches. Germline V gene lookup returns CDR1 SGHDT and CDR2 YYEEEE. This CDR3 is built from 16 residues. Random hexamers were used to reverse transcribe roughly 0.5 to 1 ug of RNA. Across 54 Vbeta and 13 Jbeta, TCR beta CDR3 was amplified with immunoSEQ multiplex PCR. TCRdb passed the immunoSEQ multiplex PCR reads through MiXCR, listing each CDR3 protein once. The sample records approximately 130,000 distinct CDR3 sequences, around 91% being singletons.

The TCR originated in a human donor with multiple sclerosis. The chain joins TRBV5-6 to TRBJ2-1; 9 bases line up with TRBD2. What was sequenced was CD8+ T cells from PBMCs. CDR3 bases: TGTGCCAGCAGCTCTTTAGCGGGAGTGTCCTACAATGAGCAGTTCTTC. Protein sequence: CASSSLAGVSYNEQFF.